This TCR beta chain was sequenced in a study of cytomegalovirus exposure and HLA in healthy donors (dated by TCRdb to about 2017). With regard to the full study: According to an earlier analysis of around 600 of the donors, roughly 180 million T cells yielded 120 million or so unique TCR beta sequences and 276 Gb of sequence data. To decide whether each TCR beta V gene segment behaved as functional or pseudogenic, an earlier analysis of fewer than 750 of the donors relied on high-throughput TCR beta sequencing. The study combined high-throughput TCR immunosequencing, statistical association of individual TCRs with disease status, and machine learning to predict cytomegalovirus infection status. The aim of the study was to test whether cataloging public T cell receptors could identify signatures of past pathogen exposure. All discovery cohort repertoires had been generated on a single sequencing platform. The number of donors typed differed by locus, with about 629-640 for A, B, C, DRB1 and DQB1, around 500 for DQA1, 600 to 610 for DPA1, and some 450 for DPB1. Several DR-DQ haplotypes were treated as single units for association and clustering because of strong linkage in the cohort. Alongside the repertoire data, information on donor age, sex, ethnicity and CMV serostatus was compiled. Besides the first cohort of more than 650 subjects, a separate validation cohort made up of roughly 120 different subjects was used. Among some 400 genotyped donors of the cohort, an average of approximately 200,000 unique TCR beta nucleotide sequences was sequenced per donor, of which 15% to 20% were non-productive. Of the 300 to 500 genotyped donors, 70% to 90% were placed in the genetic ancestry cluster associated with self-reported Caucasian donors. The T cell repertoires of several hundred subjects were profiled by immunosequencing and related to cytomegalovirus serostatus. A later analysis re-examined previously published TCR beta repertoires from 600 to 700 donors and added high-resolution HLA genotyping to investigate patterns of TCR occurrence. In the later analysis, no new phenotypic data were used to find candidate immune exposures; instead, reliance was placed on TCR beta sequences and their occurrence across donors. HLA typing included class I and class II loci at four-digit resolution. Genome-wide SNP genotypes for about three fifths of the 666 donors were used in a later genetic analysis, which treated that subset as a discovery cohort. Approximately 330 gigabases of sequencing data and 91 million or so unique TCR sequences made up an early release that covered nearly 650 HLA-typed donors. The study at large found these results: According to a later analysis, TCR association rates differed among HLA loci, with DRB1 alleles showing the most associated TCRs and HLA-C alleles showing the fewest. Most TCR sequences were seen in very few donors, while some public TCRs were found in many individuals. Because counts were too low, seventeen rarely observed V segments, including chromosome 9 orphons, were excluded from the earlier analysis of some 590 of the donors. Assigning TCR associations to individual alleles was difficult when HLA alleles, especially DR and DQ, strongly co-occurred. In this cohort, only TCR beta chains were sequenced, and detectable features were limited by the absence of alpha or paired-chain data. Presence/absence analyses assumed roughly uniform sequencing depth across donors, an assumption that may not hold. The study gave a list of more than 150 TCR beta chains associated with cytomegalovirus. It was suggested by the authors that the approach could potentially be generalized to other disease states and immunological phenotypes. A later analysis found that HLA-associated TCR beta chains were more clonally expanded and had lower generation probabilities than equally common non-associated chains. The sequencing pipeline was judged likely to have produced a cluster of highly shared sequence variants as a technical artifact. Because HLA typing was missing for some donors at each locus, association tests included only the typed subset. Because the 87-base-pair reads could not distinguish some IMGT-functional V segments, including TRBV6-2 and TRBV6-3, those segments were excluded. The classifier was reported to diagnose cytomegalovirus status with high specificity and sensitivity in both the original cohort and the validation cohort. A later analysis associated about 17,000 TCR beta sequences with specific HLA alleles at a false discovery rate of 0.05. According to a later analysis, most CMV-associated TCR beta chains appeared to be HLA-restricted, and the HLA associations seemed to be driven largely by CMV exposure. According to a later analysis, parvovirus B19, influenza, CMV and Epstein-Barr virus appeared linked to several top co-occurrence clusters. A further reported finding was that TCR beta sequences accurately predicted the HLA-A and HLA-B alleles for most subjects in the first cohort. For the cohort, immune exposure information was limited to CMV serostatus. In vitro tests confirmed that three of the cytomegalovirus-associated TCR beta chains recognize cytomegalovirus antigens. In a later genetic analysis, a missense DCLRE1C variant was associated with V-gene and J-gene trimming of TCR beta chains, and the association was replicated in an independent cohort. A later genetic analysis reported fewer N-insertions in productive TCRs among donors in an Asian-associated ancestry cluster than the approximately 700-donor mean. Correlated functional status among segregating V segments might reflect linkage disequilibrium, but an unknown experimental factor could not be ruled out. An earlier analysis of some 590 of the donors showed that most TCR beta V segments appeared in productive rearrangements either about 87% or about 30% of the time, which broadly matched IMGT annotations.

About this clone itself: This receptor's antigen is unknown. No base quality values were provided; no much bigger clone lies one nucleotide off.

Library creation used the immunoSEQ multiplex PCR assay. For the multiplex PCR, a mixture combining 60 forward primers for TCR Vbeta segments and 13 reverse primers for TCR Jbeta segments was used. The CDR3 region of rearranged TCR beta genes was amplified from genomic DNA by a multiplex PCR assay. On the Illumina HiSeq System, the amplified TCR beta libraries were sequenced as 87-base-pair reads. Regarding the original processing steps: Across the roughly 640 repertoires, a later analysis counted 80 million or so unique TCR beta chains, around 11 million of which were shared by at least two donors. A nearest-neighbor algorithm error-corrected the raw reads and collapsed the reads into unique sequences, merging closely related sequences to remove PCR and sequencing errors. To assign V, D and J gene segments, CDR3 sequences were aligned to IMGT reference sequences. For a sequence to be retained, at least a six-nucleotide match to both a V gene segment and a J gene segment was required. A rearrangement counted as productive if the CDR3 had no stop codons and remained in frame with V and J, and every other rearrangement counted as non-productive. CDR3 was defined by IMGT convention, running from the second conserved V-encoded cysteine to the conserved J-encoded phenylalanine. Sequences without an unambiguous match to a single V gene segment were excluded from the earlier analysis of about 640 of the donors. An earlier analysis of 587 of the donors classified V segments as functional when productive rearrangements were above 56.7% and as segregating when the standard deviation between donors was above 5%. A statistical classification framework was developed to diagnose cytomegalovirus status using the catalog of TCR beta chain sequences. A later analysis assigned V and J genes by comparing TCR nucleotide sequences with IMGT/GENE-DB human TR gene sequences. Using the TCRdist pipeline, a later analysis assigned CDR3 sequences along with most-parsimonious VDJ recombination scenarios. In a later analysis, every TCR beta chain was defined by the combination of its CDR3 amino acid sequence and its V-gene family, and reads without a unique V-gene family were dropped. A later analysis removed several hundred highly shared, low-generation-probability nucleotide sequences to deal with suspected cross-contamination and a sequencing artifact. A later analysis calculated a clonal expansion index for each public chain from normalized within-repertoire ranks of inferred template counts. A later analysis computed generation probabilities with a VDJ recombination model fitted to out-of-frame rearrangements, and checked the results against IGoR. In a later analysis, hypergeometric tests were used to score TCR-TCR, TCR-HLA and TCR-CMV co-occurrence, with a repertoire-size bias correction applied to TCR pairs. To estimate false discovery rates, a later analysis permuted the HLA or CMV assignments 20 times. A later analysis grouped co-occurring TCRs with DBSCAN, adding TCRdist sequence similarity when clustering within HLA-allele-positive subsets. Repertoires with fewer than 30,000 or more than 120,000 public chains, plus five repertoires with anomalous nucleotide sharing, were excluded from co-occurrence clustering. Held by TCRdb, this immuneACCESS table contains in-frame sequences only and omits some clones. Under half of the omission traces to an unresolved V gene where checked; the cause of the rest is unknown. D and trimming come from the DNA, and the V and J calls and clone size come from that table. Recorded for this sample are around 150,000 clones; 75% to 85% of them occurred a single time. Together, the top ten hold around 6.3% of the sample.

Compared with germline, V lacks 7 bases and J lacks 4 bases; bases without a gene match: 7. The CDR3 runs 14 amino acids, cysteine and phenylalanine included. The read is trimmed to its CDR3 DNA, 42 bases read in frame from base 1. As encoded in the germline V gene (reference sequence), CDR1 is SEHNR while CDR2 is FQNEAQ. In total, more than 500 healthy bone marrow donors made up the cohort. Cohort members were all nominally healthy when sampled, although unrecorded immune exposures were likely present. The donor tested CMV seropositive and was one of the 289 seropositive cohort members. Every donor gave a peripheral blood sample, and the peripheral blood mononuclear cells from that sample were used for TCR beta sequencing. The Qiagen DNeasy Blood Extraction Kit was used to extract genomic DNA from the blood cell samples.

The sample was PBMCs. This clonotype was sampled from a man in his fifties in good health and CMV-seropositive. This receptor chain uses TRBV7-9 and TRBJ2-1; 7 bases in the middle match TRBD2. Here is the DNA: TGTGCCAGCAACCAACTAGCGTTGTACAATGAGCAGTTCTTC. This gives the protein CASNQLALYNEQFF.